This T cell receptor (beta chain) was captured by sequencing in a study of CD8 T cells in ankylosing spondylitis. A remark on this clonotype: Antigen specificity is unknown.

Study-level points and caveats: Earlier literature documents some of the motif variants in reactive arthritis synovial fluid and blood. Significant enrichment of disease-linked clones was reportedly seen in matched ankylosing spondylitis synovial fluid.

TCRdb re-derived calls from the 5' RACE reads in MiXCR, one entry per CDR3 protein. The table records about 64,000 distinct CDR3 sequences, around 6.4% of them present only once. This clonotype was sampled from a male donor with ankylosing spondylitis. Input material: synovial fluid, either unsorted or a sorted T cell fraction (not recorded which).

CDR3 protein: CSARGSRLASGELFF. The CDR3 DNA follows: TGCAGTGCTAGAGGTTCTCGGCTAGCCTCCGGGGAGCTGTTTTTT. The genes are TRBV20-1 and TRBJ2-2; D perhaps matches TRBD2 (5 bases). With 1 base removed from V and 6 bases from J, the gap between germline ends came to 15 bases. The germline V gene has CDR1 DFQATT and CDR2 SNEGSKA (reference sequence). The CDR3 runs 15 residues.